This passage covers 6 T cell receptor beta chains from one sample sequenced in a study of blood T cell repertoires in COVID-19. The protocol was immunoSEQ multiplex PCR, while the TCRdb copy is restricted to in-frame clones and leaves out a portion. Here the sample spans 130,000 or so clones, around 84% being singletons. Sequenced input: peripheral blood. Receptors originate from a woman aged 55 to 70 with acute or convalescent COVID-19.

V is TRBV10-3 and J is TRBJ2-7; weak D call: TRBD2 (6 bases). The CDR3 covers 14 residues. V was clipped by 6 bases and J by 3 bases, with 15 bases between them. CDR1 ENHRY and CDR2 SYGVKD come from the germline V gene. CDR3 region: CAIRSPGELYEQYF. In DNA, the CDR3 is TGTGCCATCAGATCCCCGGGGGAACTCTACGAGCAGTACTTC.

V is TRBV30 and J is TRBJ2-7; 7 bases are a match to TRBD1. After removal of 3 bases from V and 3 bases from J, the junction contained 8 bases not matched to a gene. This CDR3 spans 14 amino acids. CDR1 GTSNPN and CDR2 SVGIG come from the germline V gene (reference sequence). CDR3 in DNA: TGTGCCTGGAGCCCTATTACAGGGGACTACGAGCAGTACTTC. Its protein product is CAWSPITGDYEQYF.

The chain employs TRBV5-4 and TRBJ2-3; 7 bases match TRBD2. Trimming took 6 bases from V and 1 from J; bases not matched to a gene: 5. CDR3 length equals 14 residues. Germline V gene lookup returns CDR1 SGHNT and CDR2 YYREEE (reference sequence). The CDR3 is CASTVAGGTDTQYF. The DNA of the CDR3 is TGTGCCAGCACCGTAGCGGGTGGCACAGATACGCAGTATTTT. The full variable domain, rest sourced from reference TRBV5-4 and TRBJ2-3, is ETGVTQSPTHLIKTRGQQVTLRCSSQSGHNTVSWYQQALGQGPQFIFQYYREEENGRGNFPPRFSGLQFPNYSSELNVNALELDDSALYLCASTVAGGTDTQYFGPGTRLTVL.

This chain connects TRBV7-2 to TRBJ2-7; the D is unclear. The CDR3 runs 16 residues. Germline V gene sequence: CDR1 SGHTA, CDR2 FQGNSA. Between the trimmed V and J ends, which lost 5 bases and 0 bases, there was a span of 17 bases. The CDR3 bases are TGTGCCAGCAGCAAAAGTACAGCTCTAAGCTCCTACGAGCAGTACTTC. It yields the protein CASSKSTALSSYEQYF.

The rearrangement uses TRBV2 and TRBJ1-5; 7 bases fit TRBD1. The CDR3 sequence is 15 residues long. V was pared by 2 bases and J by 4 bases, with 5 bases of the junction left unmatched. Looked up from germline, CDR1 is SNHLY and CDR2 is FYNNEI. This CDR3 is CASSERQGTNQPQHF. CDR3 nucleotide sequence: TGTGCCAGCAGTGAACGACAGGGTACTAATCAGCCCCAGCATTTT. The variable domain in full, with the rest retrieved from reference TRBV2 and TRBJ1-5, is EPEVTQTPSHQVTQMGQEVILRCVPISNHLYFYWYRQILGQKVEFLVSFYNNEISEKSEIFDDQFSVERPDGSNFTLKIRSTKLEDSAMYFCASSERQGTNQPQHFGDGTRLSIL.

V and J are TRBV18 and TRBJ2-6; possible D gene TRBD1, 5 bases. V was cut by 2 bases and J by 0 bases, with 11 bases left in between. Germline CDR1 and CDR2: KGHSH and LQKENI. The CDR3 contains 17 residues. The CDR3 sequence is CASSPGALGSGANVLTF. CDR3 in DNA: TGTGCCAGCTCACCAGGGGCGCTGGGCTCTGGGGCCAACGTCCTGACTTTC. The full variable domain, completed using reference TRBV18 and TRBJ2-6, is NAGVMQNPRHLVRRRGQEARLRCSPMKGHSHVYWYRQLPEEGLKFMVYLQKENIIDESGMPKERFSAEFPKEGPSILRIQQVVRGDSAAYFCASSPGALGSGANVLTFGAGSRLTVL.